This T cell receptor (beta chain) was observed in a study of T cells after posttransplantation cyclophosphamide. Findings and caveats of the study: Blood and skin or GI T cell repertoires showed limited TRB overlap. After PTCy, TRB diversity resembled that of CNI/methotrexate controls.

This clone was recorded at least ten times. Antigen specificity is unknown. TCRdb's table, derived via immunoSEQ multiplex PCR, lists solely in-frame clones and lacks some. The sample holds 25,000 to 35,000 clones, and no clone turns up only once. V shed 4 bases, J shed 7 bases, and the junction held 10 bases outside the gene matches. The germline V gene has CDR1 SGHRS and CDR2 YFSETQ. CDR3 length: 14 amino acids. The chain employs TRBV5-1 and TRBJ1-2; 7 bases map to TRBD1. Material: PBMCs. The receptor was isolated from a woman younger than 45 in good health and a related stem cell transplant donor. The CDR3 is CASSDRQGVSGYTF. The CDR3 DNA reads TGCGCCAGCAGCGATAGACAGGGTGTGAGTGGCTACACCTTC.